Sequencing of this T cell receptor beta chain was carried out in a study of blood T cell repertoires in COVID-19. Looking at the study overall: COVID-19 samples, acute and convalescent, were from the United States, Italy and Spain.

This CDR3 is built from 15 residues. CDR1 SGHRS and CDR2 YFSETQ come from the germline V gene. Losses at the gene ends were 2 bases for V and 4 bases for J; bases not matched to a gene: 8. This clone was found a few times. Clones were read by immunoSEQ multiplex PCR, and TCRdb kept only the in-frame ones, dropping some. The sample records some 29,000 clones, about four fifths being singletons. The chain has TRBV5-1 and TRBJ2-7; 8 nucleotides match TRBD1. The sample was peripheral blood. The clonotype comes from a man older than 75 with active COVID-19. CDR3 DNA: TGCGCCAGCAGCTTATCGACAGGGGCCACGTACGAGCAGTACTTC. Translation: CASSLSTGATYEQYF.